This T cell receptor beta chain was recorded in a study of T cells after yellow fever vaccination. Study-level findings and limits: Subsequent to the booster, the majority of primary-vaccination clones reappeared (96% CD4, about 90% CD8). FACS-sorted repertoires might harbor abundant contaminating clonotypes from the bulk population.

The authors made TCR cDNA by 5'RACE template switching, adding a universal primer site and UMIs. TCRdb re-called the 5' RACE reads through MiXCR, storing one row per CDR3 protein. The sample has some 500,000 distinct CDR3 sequences; less than 15% are singletons. This clonotype was counted only a few times. Its target is unknown. The V end lost 5 bases, the J end lost 5 bases, and 9 bases lay between the germline ends. Germline CDR1 reads LNHDA; CDR2 reads SQIVND (reference sequence). CDR3 length: 12 amino acids. Specimen: PBMCs, collected on the day of the yellow fever booster vaccination. This chain links TRBV19 with TRBJ1-2; D is undetermined. This clonotype originated in a man aged 30 to 45 who received the YFV17D yellow fever vaccine. The CDR3 DNA reads TGTGCCAGTAGTTGGGCAGCTTATGGCTACACCTTC. It translates to CASSWAAYGYTF.